This T cell receptor beta chain was sequenced during a study of T cells in Graves' hyperthyroidism and ophthalmopathy. Study-level information: At the time of initial diagnosis and before any treatment, peripheral blood was collected. General study results and limits: Most clonotypes expanded in thyroid above 0.001 were likewise present in blood. Onset of ophthalmopathy came a median roughly 6.5 months after the model predicted it.

Using RNA transcripts as the source, TCR beta CDR3 regions were amplified. A first-round RT-PCR of the TCR CDR3 used the HTBI primer set. Via MiXCR, TCRdb re-called the multiplex PCR reads, giving one row per CDR3 protein. The sample lists more than 350,000 distinct CDR3 sequences; roughly 15% were seen once. This clonotype showed up many times. Its antigen is unidentified. Germline V gene sequence: CDR1 MNHNS, CDR2 SASEGT. Trimming pared 5 bases from V and 0 bases from J, leaving 9 bases between. This CDR3 has 14 residues. Patients affected by ophthalmopathy presented a Clinical Activity Score of at least 3, a NOSPECS grade of at least 4, and disease duration below 3 months.

Sequenced input: blood. The clonotype originates from a woman between 55 and 75 years old with Graves' ophthalmopathy. The V call is TRBV6-1, the J call TRBJ2-3; D gene uncertain. The CDR3 sequence: CASSPLKSTDTQYF. CDR3 in DNA: TGTGCCAGCAGTCCCCTAAAGAGCACAGATACGCAGTATTTT.